This T cell receptor (beta chain) comes out of a study of CD8+ T cells in alopecia areata. About the study: Patients received oral tofacitinib, 5 to 10 mg twice daily, for moderate-to-severe alopecia areata. Study results and limitations: When scalp samples are sequenced, resident alphabeta T cells of normal skin are also captured.

The treatment was: oral pan-JAK inhibitor, 5-10 mg twice daily. This clone was detected only a few times. The antigen is unknown. Germline V gives CDR1 MNHNS, CDR2 SASEGT. The CDR3 consists of 16 residues. V was clipped by 1 base and J by 2 bases, with 15 bases between them. cDNA reverse transcribed from extracted RNA served as the sequencing template. Profiling relied on immunoSEQ multiplex PCR, and the TCRdb table lists in-frame clones only, not all of them. The profile shows about 120,000 clones, approximately 59% of them singletons. The input for sequencing was CD8+ T cells sorted from blood, taken at week 4, from a patient treated with tofacitinib. This TCR derives from a human donor with alopecia areata. The V call is TRBV6-1, the J call TRBJ2-7, with D possibly matching TRBD1 (5 bases). The CDR3 protein is CASSEGSAGSPYEQYF. The CDR3, as DNA: TGTGCCAGCAGTGAAGGGTCGGCAGGGTCCCCCTACGAGCAGTACTTC.